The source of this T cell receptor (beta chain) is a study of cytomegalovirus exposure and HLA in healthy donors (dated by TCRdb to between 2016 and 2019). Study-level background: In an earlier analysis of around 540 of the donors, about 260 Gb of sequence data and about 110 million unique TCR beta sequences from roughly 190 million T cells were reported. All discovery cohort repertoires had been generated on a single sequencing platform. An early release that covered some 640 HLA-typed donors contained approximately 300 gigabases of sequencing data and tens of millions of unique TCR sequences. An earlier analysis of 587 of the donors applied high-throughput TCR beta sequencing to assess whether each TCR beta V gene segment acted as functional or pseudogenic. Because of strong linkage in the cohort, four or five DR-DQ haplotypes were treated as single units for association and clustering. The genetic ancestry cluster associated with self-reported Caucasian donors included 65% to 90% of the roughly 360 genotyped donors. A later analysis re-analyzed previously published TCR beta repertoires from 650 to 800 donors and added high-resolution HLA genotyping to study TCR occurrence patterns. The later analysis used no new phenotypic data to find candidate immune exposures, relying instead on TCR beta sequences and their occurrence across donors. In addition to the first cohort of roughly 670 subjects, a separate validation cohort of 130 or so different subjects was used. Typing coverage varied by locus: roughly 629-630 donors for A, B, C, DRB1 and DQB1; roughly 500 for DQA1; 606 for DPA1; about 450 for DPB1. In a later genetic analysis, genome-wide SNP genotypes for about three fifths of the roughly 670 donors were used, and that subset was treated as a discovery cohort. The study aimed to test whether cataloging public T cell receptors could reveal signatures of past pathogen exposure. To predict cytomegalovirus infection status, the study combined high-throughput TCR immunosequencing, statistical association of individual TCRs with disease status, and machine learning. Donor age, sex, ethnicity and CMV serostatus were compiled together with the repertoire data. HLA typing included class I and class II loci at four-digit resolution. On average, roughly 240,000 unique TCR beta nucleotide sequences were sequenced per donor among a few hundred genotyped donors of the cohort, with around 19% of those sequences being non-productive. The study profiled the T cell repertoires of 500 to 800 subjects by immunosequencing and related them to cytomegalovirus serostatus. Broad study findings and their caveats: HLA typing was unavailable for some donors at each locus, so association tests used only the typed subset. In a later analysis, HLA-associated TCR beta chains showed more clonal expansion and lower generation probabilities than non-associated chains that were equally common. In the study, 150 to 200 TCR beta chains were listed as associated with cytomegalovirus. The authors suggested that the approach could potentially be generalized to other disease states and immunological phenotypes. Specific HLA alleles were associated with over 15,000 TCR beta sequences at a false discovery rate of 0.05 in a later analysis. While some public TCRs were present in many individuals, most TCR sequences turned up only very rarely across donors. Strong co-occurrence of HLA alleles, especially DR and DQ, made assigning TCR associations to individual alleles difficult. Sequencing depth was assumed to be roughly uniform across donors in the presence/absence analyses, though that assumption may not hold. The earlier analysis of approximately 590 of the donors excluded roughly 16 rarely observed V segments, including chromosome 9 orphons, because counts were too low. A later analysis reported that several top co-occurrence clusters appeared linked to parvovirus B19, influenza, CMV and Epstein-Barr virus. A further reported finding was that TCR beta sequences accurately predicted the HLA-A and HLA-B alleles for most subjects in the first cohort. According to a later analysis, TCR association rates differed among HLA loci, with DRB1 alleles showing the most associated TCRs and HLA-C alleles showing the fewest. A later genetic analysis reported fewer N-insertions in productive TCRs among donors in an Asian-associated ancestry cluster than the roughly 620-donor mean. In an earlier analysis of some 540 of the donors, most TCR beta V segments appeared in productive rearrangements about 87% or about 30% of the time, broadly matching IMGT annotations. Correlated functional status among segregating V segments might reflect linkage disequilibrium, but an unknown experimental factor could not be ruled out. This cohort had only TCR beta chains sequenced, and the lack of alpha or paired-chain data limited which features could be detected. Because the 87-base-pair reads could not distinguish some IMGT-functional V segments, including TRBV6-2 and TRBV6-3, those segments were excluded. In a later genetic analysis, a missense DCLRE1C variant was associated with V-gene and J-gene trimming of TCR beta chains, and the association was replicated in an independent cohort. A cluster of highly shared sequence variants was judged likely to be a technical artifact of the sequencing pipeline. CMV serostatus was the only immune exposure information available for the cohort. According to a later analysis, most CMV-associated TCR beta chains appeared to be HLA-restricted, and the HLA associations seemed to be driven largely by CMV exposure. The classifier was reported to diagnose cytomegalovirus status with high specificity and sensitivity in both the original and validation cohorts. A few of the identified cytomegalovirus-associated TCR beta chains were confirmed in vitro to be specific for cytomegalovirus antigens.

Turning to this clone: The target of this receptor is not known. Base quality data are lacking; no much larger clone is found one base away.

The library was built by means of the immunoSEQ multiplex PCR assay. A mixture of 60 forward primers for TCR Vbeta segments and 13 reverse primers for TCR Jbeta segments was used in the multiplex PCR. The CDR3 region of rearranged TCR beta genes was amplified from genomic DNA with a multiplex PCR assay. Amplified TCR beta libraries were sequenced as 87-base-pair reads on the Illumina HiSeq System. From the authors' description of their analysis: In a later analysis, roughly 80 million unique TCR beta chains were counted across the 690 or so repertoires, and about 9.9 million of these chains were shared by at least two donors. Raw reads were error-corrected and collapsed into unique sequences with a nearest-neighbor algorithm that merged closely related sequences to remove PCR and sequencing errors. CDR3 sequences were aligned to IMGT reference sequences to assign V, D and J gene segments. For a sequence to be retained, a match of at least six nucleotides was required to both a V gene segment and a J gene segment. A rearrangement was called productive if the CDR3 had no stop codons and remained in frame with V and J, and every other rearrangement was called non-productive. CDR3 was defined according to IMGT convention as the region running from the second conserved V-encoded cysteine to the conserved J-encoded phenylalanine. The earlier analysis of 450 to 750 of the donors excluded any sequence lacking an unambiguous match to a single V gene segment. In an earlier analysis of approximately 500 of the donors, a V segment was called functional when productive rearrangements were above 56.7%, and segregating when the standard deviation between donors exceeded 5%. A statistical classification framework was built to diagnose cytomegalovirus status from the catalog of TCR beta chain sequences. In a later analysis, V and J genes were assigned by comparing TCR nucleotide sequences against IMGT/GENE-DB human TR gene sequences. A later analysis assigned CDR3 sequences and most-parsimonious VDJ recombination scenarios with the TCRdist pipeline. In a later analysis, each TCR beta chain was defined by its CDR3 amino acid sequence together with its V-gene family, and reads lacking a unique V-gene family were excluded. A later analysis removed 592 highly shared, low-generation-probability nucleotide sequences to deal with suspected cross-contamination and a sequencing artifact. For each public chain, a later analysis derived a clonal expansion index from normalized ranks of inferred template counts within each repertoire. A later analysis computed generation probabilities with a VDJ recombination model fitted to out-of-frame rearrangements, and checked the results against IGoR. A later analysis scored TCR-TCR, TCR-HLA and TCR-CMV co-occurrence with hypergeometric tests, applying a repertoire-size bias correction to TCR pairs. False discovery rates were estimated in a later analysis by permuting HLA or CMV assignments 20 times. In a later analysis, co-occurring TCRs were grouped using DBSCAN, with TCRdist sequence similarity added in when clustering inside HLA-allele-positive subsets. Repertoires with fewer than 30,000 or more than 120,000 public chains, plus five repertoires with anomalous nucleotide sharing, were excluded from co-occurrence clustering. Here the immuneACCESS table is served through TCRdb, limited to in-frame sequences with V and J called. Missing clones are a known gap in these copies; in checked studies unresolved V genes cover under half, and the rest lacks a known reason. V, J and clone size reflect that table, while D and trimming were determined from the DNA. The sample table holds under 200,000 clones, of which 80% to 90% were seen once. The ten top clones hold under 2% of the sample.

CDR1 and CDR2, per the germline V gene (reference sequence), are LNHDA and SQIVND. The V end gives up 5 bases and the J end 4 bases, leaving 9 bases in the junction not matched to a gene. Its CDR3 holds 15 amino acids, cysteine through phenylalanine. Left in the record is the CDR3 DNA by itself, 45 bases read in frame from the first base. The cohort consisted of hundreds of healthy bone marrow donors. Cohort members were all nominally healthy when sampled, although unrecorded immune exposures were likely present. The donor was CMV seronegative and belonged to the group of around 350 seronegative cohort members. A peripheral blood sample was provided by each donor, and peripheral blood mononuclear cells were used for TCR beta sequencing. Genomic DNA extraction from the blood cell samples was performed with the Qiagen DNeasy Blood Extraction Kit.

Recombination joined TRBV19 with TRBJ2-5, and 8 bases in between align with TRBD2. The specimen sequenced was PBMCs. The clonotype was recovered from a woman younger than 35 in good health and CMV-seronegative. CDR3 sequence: CASSLGSGSRETQYF. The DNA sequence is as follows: TGTGCCAGTAGTTTGGGAAGCGGGAGTAGAGAGACCCAGTACTTC.